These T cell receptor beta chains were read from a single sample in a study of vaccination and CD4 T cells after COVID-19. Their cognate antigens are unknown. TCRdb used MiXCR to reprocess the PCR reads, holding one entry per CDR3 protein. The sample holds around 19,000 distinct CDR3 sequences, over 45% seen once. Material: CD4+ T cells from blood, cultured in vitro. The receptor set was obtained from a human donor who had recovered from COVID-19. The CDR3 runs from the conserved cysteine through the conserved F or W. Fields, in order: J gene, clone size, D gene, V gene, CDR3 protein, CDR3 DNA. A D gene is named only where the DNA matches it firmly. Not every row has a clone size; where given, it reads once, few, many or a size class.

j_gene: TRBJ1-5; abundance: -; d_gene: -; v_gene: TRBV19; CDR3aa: CASSIGLDNQPQHF; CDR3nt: TGTGCCAGTAGTATAGGTCTGGACAATCAGCCCCAGCATTTT
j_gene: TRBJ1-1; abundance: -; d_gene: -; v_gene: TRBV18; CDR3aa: CASSPRGGGSTEAFF; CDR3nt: TGTGCCAGCTCACCACGAGGGGGGGGAAGCACTGAAGCTTTCTTT
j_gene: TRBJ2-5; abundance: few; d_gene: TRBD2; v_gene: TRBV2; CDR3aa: CASSEGIAGGGETQYF; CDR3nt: TGTGCCAGCAGTGAAGGAATAGCGGGGGGTGGGGAGACCCAGTACTTC
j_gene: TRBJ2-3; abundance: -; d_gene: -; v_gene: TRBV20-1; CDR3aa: CSAPVGGVDTQYF; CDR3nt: TGCAGTGCCCCGGTAGGGGGAGTAGATACGCAGTATTTT
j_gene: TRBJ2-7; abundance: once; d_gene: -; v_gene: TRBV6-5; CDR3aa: CASSSPNYEQYF; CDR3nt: TGTGCCAGCAGTTCCCCTAACTACGAGCAGTACTTC
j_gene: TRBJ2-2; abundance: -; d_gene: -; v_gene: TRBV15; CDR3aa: CATSRDPPGATGELFF; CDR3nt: TGTGCCACCAGCAGAGATCCCCCGGGAGCCACCGGGGAGCTGTTTTTT
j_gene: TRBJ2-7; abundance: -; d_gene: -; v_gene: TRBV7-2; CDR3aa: CASTPLGGTYEQYF; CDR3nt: TGTGCCAGCACCCCTTTAGGGGGGACCTACGAGCAGTACTTC
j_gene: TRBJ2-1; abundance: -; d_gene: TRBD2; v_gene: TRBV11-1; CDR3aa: CASSFFLAGGHFPHEQFF; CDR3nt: TGTGCCAGCAGCTTTTTCTTGGCGGGGGGGCATTTTCCCCATGAGCAGTTCTTC
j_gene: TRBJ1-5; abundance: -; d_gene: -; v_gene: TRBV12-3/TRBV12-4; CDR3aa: CASSFGDNQPQHF; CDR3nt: TGTGCCAGCAGTTTTGGAGACAATCAGCCCCAGCATTTT
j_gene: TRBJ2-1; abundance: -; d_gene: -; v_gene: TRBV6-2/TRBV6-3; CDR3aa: CAASGGSSYNEQFF; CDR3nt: TGTGCCGCTTCCGGGGGTAGCTCCTACAATGAGCAGTTCTTC
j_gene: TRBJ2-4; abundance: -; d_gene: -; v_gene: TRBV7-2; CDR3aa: CASSLAGRDNIQYF; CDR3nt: TGTGCCAGCAGCTTAGCTGGGAGAGATAACATTCAGTACTTC
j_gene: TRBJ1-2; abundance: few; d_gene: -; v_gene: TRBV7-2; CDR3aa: CASSLAVANDGYTF; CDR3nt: TGTGCCAGCAGCTTAGCTGTGGCAAATGATGGCTACACCTTC
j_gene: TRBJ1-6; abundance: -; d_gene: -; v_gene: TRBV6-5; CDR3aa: CASSLLQGDNSPLHF; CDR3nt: TGTGCCAGCAGTTTACTCCAAGGGGATAATTCACCCCTCCACTTT
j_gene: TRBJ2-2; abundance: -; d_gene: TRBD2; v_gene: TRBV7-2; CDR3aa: CASSFLAGANTGELFF; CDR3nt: TGTGCCAGCAGCTTTCTAGCGGGAGCGAACACCGGGGAGCTGTTTTTT
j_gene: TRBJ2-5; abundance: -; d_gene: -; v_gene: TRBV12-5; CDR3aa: CASGLVDETQYF; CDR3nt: TGTGCTAGTGGTTTGGTAGACGAGACCCAGTACTTC
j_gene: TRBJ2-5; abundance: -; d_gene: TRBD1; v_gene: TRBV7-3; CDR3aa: CASSPSGTGGEETQYF; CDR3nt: TGTGCCAGCAGCCCCTCTGGGACAGGGGGCGAAGAGACCCAGTACTTC
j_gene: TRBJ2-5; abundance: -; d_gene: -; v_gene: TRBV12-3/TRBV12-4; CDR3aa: CASSPPGLQETQYF; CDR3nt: TGTGCCAGCAGTCCCCCCGGCCTCCAAGAGACCCAGTACTTC
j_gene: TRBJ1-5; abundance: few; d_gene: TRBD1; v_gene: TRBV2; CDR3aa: CASSSDRGREPQHF; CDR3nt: TGTGCCAGCAGTTCCGACAGGGGGCGGGAGCCCCAGCATTTT
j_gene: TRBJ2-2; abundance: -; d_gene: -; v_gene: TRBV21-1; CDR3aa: CASRLTQGATGELFF; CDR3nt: TGTGCCAGCAGACTCACCCAGGGGGCTACCGGGGAGCTGTTTTTT
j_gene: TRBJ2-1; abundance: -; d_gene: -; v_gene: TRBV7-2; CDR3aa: CASSLARGPYNEQFF; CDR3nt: TGTGCCAGCAGCTTAGCGCGGGGGCCCTACAATGAGCAGTTCTTC
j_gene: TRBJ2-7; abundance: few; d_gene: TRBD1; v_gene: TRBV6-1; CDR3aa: CASSPRQGIHEQYF; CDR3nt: TGTGCCAGCAGTCCACGACAGGGTATCCACGAGCAGTACTTC
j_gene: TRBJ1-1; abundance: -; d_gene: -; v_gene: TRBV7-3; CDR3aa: CASGLMRNTEAFF; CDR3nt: TGTGCCAGCGGCCTAATGAGGAACACTGAAGCTTTCTTT
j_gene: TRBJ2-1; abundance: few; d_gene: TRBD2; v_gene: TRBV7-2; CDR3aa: CASSLSHSGTSGSYNEQFF; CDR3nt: TGTGCCAGCAGCCTATCCCATTCCGGGACTAGCGGCTCCTACAATGAGCAGTTCTTC
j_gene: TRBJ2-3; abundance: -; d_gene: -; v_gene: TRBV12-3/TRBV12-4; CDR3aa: CASSLGLTGITDTQYF; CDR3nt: TGTGCCAGCAGTTTAGGGTTAACCGGGATCACAGATACGCAGTATTTT
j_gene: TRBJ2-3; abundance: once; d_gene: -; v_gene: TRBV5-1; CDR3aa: CASSPLSSPTDTQYF; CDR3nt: TGCGCCAGCAGCCCTCTATCGTCCCCCACAGATACGCAGTATTTT
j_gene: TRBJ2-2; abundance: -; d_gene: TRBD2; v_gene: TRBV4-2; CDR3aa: CASSRLAGGPDGELFF; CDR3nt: TGTGCCAGCAGCCGTCTAGCGGGAGGGCCAGACGGGGAGCTGTTTTTT
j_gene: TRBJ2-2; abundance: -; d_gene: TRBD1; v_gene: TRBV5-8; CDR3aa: CASRRTGDTGELFF; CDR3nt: TGTGCCAGCAGAAGGACAGGGGACACCGGGGAGCTGTTTTTT
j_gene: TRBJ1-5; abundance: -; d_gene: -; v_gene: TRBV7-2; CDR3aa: CASSLVPPWSNQPQHF; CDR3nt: TGTGCCAGCAGCTTAGTCCCCCCGTGGAGCAATCAGCCCCAGCATTTT
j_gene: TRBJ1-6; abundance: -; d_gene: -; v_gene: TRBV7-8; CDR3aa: CASSPSQPINSPLHF; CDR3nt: TGTGCCAGCAGCCCCAGCCAGCCTATAAATTCACCCCTCCACTTT
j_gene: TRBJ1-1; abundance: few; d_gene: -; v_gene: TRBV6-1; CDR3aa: CASKRANTEAFF; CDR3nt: TGTGCCAGCAAGCGAGCCAACACTGAAGCTTTCTTT
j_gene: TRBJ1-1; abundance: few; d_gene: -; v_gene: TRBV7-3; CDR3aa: CASSLIGGKNTEAFF; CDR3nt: TGTGCCAGCAGCTTAATAGGGGGGAAGAACACTGAAGCTTTCTTT
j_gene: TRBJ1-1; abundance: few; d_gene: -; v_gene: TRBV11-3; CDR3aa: CASSVRGNTEAFF; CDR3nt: TGTGCCAGCAGCGTCAGGGGGAACACTGAAGCTTTCTTT
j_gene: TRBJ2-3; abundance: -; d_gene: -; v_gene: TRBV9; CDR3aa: CASSVRSGTDTQYF; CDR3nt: TGTGCCAGCAGCGTTCGCTCCGGCACAGATACGCAGTATTTT
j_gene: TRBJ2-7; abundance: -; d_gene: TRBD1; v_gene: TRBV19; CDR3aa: CASSISWGTGRSYEQYF; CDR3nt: TGTGCCAGTAGTATTTCATGGGGGACAGGGCGCTCCTACGAGCAGTACTTC
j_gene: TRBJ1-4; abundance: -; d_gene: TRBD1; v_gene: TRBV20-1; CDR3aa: CSARMARGGAGEKLFF; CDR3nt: TGCAGTGCTAGGATGGCAAGAGGGGGCGCGGGGGAAAAACTGTTTTTT
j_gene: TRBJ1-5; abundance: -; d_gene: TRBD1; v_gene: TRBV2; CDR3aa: CASRTGRDQPQHF; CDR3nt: TGTGCCAGCAGGACAGGGCGGGATCAGCCCCAGCATTTT
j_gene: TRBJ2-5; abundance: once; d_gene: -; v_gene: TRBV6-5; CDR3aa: CASSFSAQETQYF; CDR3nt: TGTGCCAGCAGTTTTTCAGCTCAAGAGACCCAGTACTTC
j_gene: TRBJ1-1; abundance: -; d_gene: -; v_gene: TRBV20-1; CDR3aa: CSARSPMNTEAFF; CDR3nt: TGCAGTGCTAGGTCTCCGATGAACACTGAAGCTTTCTTT